The rows below give T cell receptor beta chains drawn from one sample of a study of control samples from healthy donors and cancer patients. Profiling relied on immunoSEQ multiplex PCR, and the TCRdb table lists in-frame clones only, not all of them. The sample carries roughly 130,000 clones, just under 95% recorded once. Source material: PBMCs. All receptors derive from a man in his fifties or sixties with colorectal cancer. The CDR3 runs from the conserved cysteine through the conserved F or W. Fields, in order: D gene, clone size, V gene, J gene, CDR3 DNA, CDR3 protein. D genes are given only for firm matches. Clone sizes are given selectively: once, few, many, or a class where the clone is expanded.

TRBD1	.	TRBV5-1	TRBJ1-4	TGCGCCAGCAGCTCGGGACAGGAGGGAGAAAAACTGTTTTTT	CASSSGQEGEKLFF
.	.	TRBV5-6	TRBJ1-1	TGTGCCAGCAGCTGGCAGGTCAACACTGAAGCTTTCTTT	CASSWQVNTEAFF
.	.	TRBV6-5	TRBJ1-5	TGTGCCAGCAGTTCTTATAGCAATCAGCCCCAGCATTTT	CASSSYSNQPQHF
.	.	TRBV10-3	TRBJ2-5	TGTGCCATCAGGGGACAAGACCAAGAGACCCAGTACTTC	CAIRGQDQETQYF
TRBD2	.	TRBV27	TRBJ2-3	TGTGCCAGCAGTTCCCTTTCATTAGCGGGGGCCAGTACGCAGTATTTT	CASSSLSLAGASTQYF
.	.	TRBV6-6	TRBJ1-1	TGTGCCAGCAGTTACAGGGAAGGGAACACTGAAGCTTTCTTT	CASSYREGNTEAFF
.	.	TRBV30	TRBJ1-6	TGTGCCTGGAGGGGGGACACCTATAATTCACCCCTCCACTTT	CAWRGDTYNSPLHF
.	.	TRBV6-5	TRBJ2-7	TGTGCCAGCAGTTACTCCAGAGATTTCTACGAGCAGTACTTC	CASSYSRDFYEQYF
TRBD1	.	TRBV2	TRBJ2-5	TGTGCCAGCAGTTCCGGGACAGCTCAAGAGACCCAGTACTTC	CASSSGTAQETQYF
TRBD1	.	TRBV6-1	TRBJ1-2	TGTGCCAGCAGTGATCGACAGGGCGGGAACTATGGCTACACCTTC	CASSDRQGGNYGYTF
TRBD1	.	TRBV2	TRBJ2-7	TGTGCCAGCAGTGACCACAGGGGATACTACGAGCAGTACTTC	CASSDHRGYYEQYF
TRBD1	.	TRBV7-8	TRBJ1-2	TGTGCCAGCAGCAGGGGACAGGGTGGTGGAGGCTACACCTTC	CASSRGQGGGGYTF
.	.	TRBV15	TRBJ2-1	TGTGCCACCAGCAATGGAGGGGGCATTGAGCAGTTCTTC	CATSNGGGIEQFF
.	.	TRBV5-1	TRBJ2-7	TGCGCCAGCAGGGGGGACACATGGGAGCAGTACTTC	CASRGDTWEQYF
.	.	TRBV7-9	TRBJ2-3	TGTGCCAGCAGCTTAGTGCTGACTAGGAACACAGATACGCAGTATTTT	CASSLVLTRNTDTQYF
.	.	TRBV6-2/TRBV6-3	TRBJ1-3	TGTGCCAGCAGCCCGCAACCAGGGTTGGAAAACACCATATATTTT	CASSPQPGLENTIYF
.	.	TRBV29-1	TRBJ1-2	TGCAGCGTTGACCCGGATTCGGGCTACACCTTC	CSVDPDSGYTF
.	.	TRBV9	TRBJ1-4	TGTGCCAGCAGCGAGCACACACCTACAACTAATGAAAAACTGTTTTTT	CASSEHTPTTNEKLFF
.	.	TRBV7-2	TRBJ1-2	TGTGCCAGCAGCCCCCAGGCCGTCCTTGTCGGCTACACCTTC	CASSPQAVLVGYTF
.	.	TRBV6-5	TRBJ1-6	TGTGCCAGCAACGTACAGGGATATAATTCACCCCTCCACTTT	CASNVQGYNSPLHF
TRBD1	.	TRBV7-2	TRBJ2-5	TGTGCCAGCAGCTTAGGCATTCGGACAGGGAGAGGGTTCCAAGAGACCCAGTACTTC	CASSLGIRTGRGFQETQYF
.	.	TRBV6-5	TRBJ1-1	TGTGCCAGCAGATTAGATTCTTCCGAGGACACTGAAGCTTTCTTT	CASRLDSSEDTEAFF
.	.	TRBV6-6	TRBJ1-1	TGTGCCAGCAGTCCACTAAGAGGGGACACTGAAGCTTTCTTT	CASSPLRGDTEAFF
.	.	TRBV24-1	TRBJ1-2	TGTGCCACCAGTGATGGGACGGAAACTAACTATGGCTACACCTTC	CATSDGTETNYGYTF
TRBD1	.	TRBV4-1	TRBJ1-2	TGCGCCAGCAGTCAGCCGGGACAGGGTGGCTACACCTTC	CASSQPGQGGYTF
.	once	TRBV21-1	TRBJ1-3	TGTGCCAGCAGCAAAGAGGGGACGGGTGGAAACACCATATATTTT	CASSKEGTGGNTIYF
.	.	TRBV6-4	TRBJ2-1	TGTGCCAGCAGTGAGGGGATTTACAATGAGCAGTTCTTC	CASSEGIYNEQFF
.	.	TRBV5-6	TRBJ2-7	TGTGCCAGCCGGACACCGCTGGGGTACGAGCAGTACTTC	CASRTPLGYEQYF
.	.	TRBV30	TRBJ1-3	TGTGCCTGGAGTGTCGGGGACTCTGGAAACACCATATATTTT	CAWSVGDSGNTIYF
TRBD2	.	TRBV9	TRBJ2-7	TGTGCCAGCAGCGTGGCTAGCGGACCCCTGGACGAGCAGTACTTC	CASSVASGPLDEQYF
.	few	TRBV7-9	TRBJ1-3	TGTGCCAGCAGTCCATCGACCCGAGGAAACACCATATATTTT	CASSPSTRGNTIYF
TRBD1	.	TRBV29-1	TRBJ1-2	TGCAGCGTGGGACAGGGGATTGGTGGCTACACCTTC	CSVGQGIGGYTF
.	.	TRBV5-1	TRBJ1-3	TGCGCCAGCAGCTTGGCGGGAACTGGAAACACCATATATTTT	CASSLAGTGNTIYF